The 9 T cell receptor beta chains below all came from one sample that was sequenced in a study of T-cell memory formation after mild COVID-19. One entry per CDR3 protein, called by TCRdb with MiXCR from the 5' RACE reads. The table includes 350,000 to 500,000 distinct CDR3 sequences, 23% detected once. Sequencing was carried out using PBMCs or a T cell subset sorted from them (not recorded which). These receptors were obtained from an adult woman who had mild COVID-19 (a few samples of this study predate the infection). Cell type and time point are not known.

The chain combines TRBV5-1 with TRBJ2-3; perhaps TRBD2 as D (5 bases). V dropped 2 bases and J dropped 2 bases, with 6 bases sitting between them. From germline, CDR1 is SGHRS and CDR2 YFSETQ. The CDR3 has 13 residues. The CDR3 nucleotides read TGCGCCAGCAGCTTCGACTACACAGATACGCAGTATTTT. Translated, it gives CASSFDYTDTQYF.

The chain links TRBV2 to TRBJ2-7; D gene unclear. The CDR3 extends over 12 amino acids. Deletions cut 8 bases from V and 6 bases from J, with 14 bases between. Germline CDR1 and CDR2: SNHLY and FYNNEI. The CDR3 region has the DNA TGTGCCAGCGGACCCCCTAGTGGCGAGCAGTACTTC. This gives the protein CASGPPSGEQYF.

This clonotype was observed a handful of times. V is TRBV20-1 and J is TRBJ2-7, with a possible D match to TRBD2 (5 bases). V was shortened by 4 bases and J by 7 bases, with 17 bases between the two germline ends. The CDR3 spans 13 residues. Germline V CDR1 and CDR2: DFQATT, SNEGSKA (reference sequence). The CDR3 loop reads CSAIRGDRREQYF. The CDR3 DNA reads TGCAGTGCTATTCGGGGAGATAGGAGAGAGCAGTACTTC.

This rearrangement joins TRBV20-1 to TRBJ2-1, with D uncertain. V gave up 6 bases and J gave up 0 bases, with 9 bases separating them. Per the germline V gene, CDR1 is DFQATT and CDR2 is SNEGSKA (reference sequence). This CDR3 spans 13 amino acids. CDR3 sequence: CSASQSSYNEQFF. CDR3 DNA sequence: TGCAGTGCATCACAGAGCTCCTACAATGAGCAGTTCTTC.

The table lists this clonotype with a count of one. The chain recombines TRBV12-3 or TRBV12-4 with TRBJ2-3; maybe TRBD2 (5 bases). The CDR3 loop spans 13 amino acids. V lost 0 bases and J 8 bases, leaving 9 bases between the germline ends. The CDR3 protein is CASSLARARTQYF. The CDR3 DNA reads as TGTGCCAGCAGTTTAGCGCGGGCCCGTACGCAGTATTTT.

This clonotype was found a few times. The chain recombines TRBV29-1 with TRBJ2-2; perhaps TRBD2 as D (5 bases). This CDR3 has 14 residues. Trimming took 4 bases from V and 3 from J, leaving 12 bases between them. CDR1 and CDR2 (germline): SQVTM, ANQGSEA. The CDR3 nucleotides read TGCAGCGTTGTAGGAGGCAGCCACACCGGGGAGCTGTTTTTT. As protein: CSVVGGSHTGELFF.

The CDR3: CATSDFTDEQFF. As DNA, the CDR3 is TGTGCCACCAGTGATTTTACCGATGAGCAGTTCTTC. The V call is TRBV24-1, the J call TRBJ2-1; D remains ambiguous. V lost 1 base and J lost 8, with 5 bases in between. The CDR3 is 12 residues long. Germline CDR1 KGHDR, CDR2 SFDVKD.

The rearrangement links TRBV6-6 to TRBJ2-1, with 8 bases matching TRBD2. J lost 5 bases, V lost 5 bases, and 14 bases had no gene match. CDR1 and CDR2 from the germline V gene are MNHNY and SVGAGI (reference sequence). This CDR3 has 17 amino acids. Written as DNA, the CDR3 is TGTGCCAGCAGTCCCTTCGGGCGGGGGGCCCAAAACAATGAGCAGTTCTTC. Its protein is CASSPFGRGAQNNEQFF.

This chain connects TRBV11-3 to TRBJ2-2; D may be TRBD1 (6 bases). CDR3 length: 16 amino acids. The V gene lost 0 bases and the J gene lost 0 bases, with 8 bases spanning the gap. CDR1 SGHNT and CDR2 YENEEA come from the germline V gene. This CDR3 is CASSLDEGANTGELFF. The DNA for the CDR3 is TGTGCCAGCAGCTTAGATGAGGGGGCGAACACCGGGGAGCTGTTTTTT.